These 15 T cell receptor beta chains were all obtained from the same sample, sequenced in a study of radiotherapy plus CTLA-4 blockade in lung cancer. Using immunoSEQ multiplex PCR, the repertoire was profiled, and TCRdb retains in-frame clones only, with some absent. The table includes over 80,000 clones, roughly 87% detected once. Sequenced here: peripheral blood, sampled from a patient treated with radiotherapy plus ipilimumab. The receptors here all came from a human donor with non-small cell lung cancer who had stable disease on radiotherapy plus ipilimumab.

This clone was detected a few times. The V gene is TRBV5-4, the J gene TRBJ2-7; 9 nucleotides line up with TRBD2. After removal of 1 base from V and 4 bases from J, the junction contained 6 bases not matched to a gene. This CDR3 comprises 15 residues. Germline V lookup: CDR1 SGHNT, CDR2 YYREEE (reference sequence). The CDR3 reads CASSLQASGRYEQYF. The CDR3 DNA is TGTGCCAGCAGCTTGCAGGCAAGCGGGAGGTACGAGCAGTACTTC.

J is TRBJ1-6 and V is TRBV30, with 9 nucleotides matching TRBD1. V lost 2 bases and J lost 10; bases outside the gene matches: 9. The CDR3 loop spans 15 amino acids. The germline gives CDR1 GTSNPN, CDR2 SVGIG (reference sequence). CDR3 in DNA: TGTGCCTGGAGTAAACCAACAGGGGGCGGATCACCCCTCCACTTT. Protein: CAWSKPTGGGSPLHF. The full variable domain, rest sourced from reference TRBV30 and TRBJ1-6, is SQTIHQWPATLVQPVGSPLSLECTVEGTSNPNLYWYRQAAGRGLQLLFYSVGIGQISSEVPQNLSASRPQDRQFILSSKKLLLSDSGFYLCAWSKPTGGGSPLHFGNGTRLTVT.

This clone was counted a single time. V usage is TRBV6-6 and J usage is TRBJ1-5, with 7 bases aligning to TRBD1. The CDR3 extends over 13 amino acids. CDR1 and CDR2 (germline): MNHNY, SVGAGI (reference sequence). V was clipped by 10 bases and J by 8 bases; unmatched bases: 11. The CDR3 region has the DNA TGTGCCACAAAAACAGGGGTGAGGGAGCCCCAGCATTTT. This gives the protein CATKTGVREPQHF.

The sample holds a few counts of this clone. This sequence joins TRBV5-1 and TRBJ2-7; 8 bases are a match to TRBD1. Germline trimming cut 4 bases from V and 3 bases from J; bases unmatched to any gene: 12. Germline loops: CDR1 SGHRS, CDR2 YFSETQ. The CDR3 consists of 16 residues. CDR3 DNA sequence: TGCGCCAGCAGCCCGGGACGAGGACAGGGATACTACGAGCAGTACTTC. Translation gives CASSPGRGQGYYEQYF.

This sequence joins TRBV10-3 and TRBJ1-2, with D possibly TRBD1 on 5 matching bases. With 4 bases removed from V and 8 bases from J, the gap between germline ends came to 14 bases. Germline V CDR1 and CDR2: ENHRY, SYGVKD. The CDR3 spans 13 residues. CDR3: CAISADGATGYTF. The CDR3 nucleotides read TGTGCCATCAGTGCCGACGGGGCTACGGGCTACACCTTC.

This clone appeared a few times. The chain links TRBV6-1 to TRBJ1-1; 8 bases match TRBD1. V trimming: 4 bases; J trimming: 0 bases; junction bases outside the gene matches: 1. The length of the CDR3 is 14 residues. Germline lookup yields CDR1 MNHNS and CDR2 SASEGT. CDR3 residues: CASSGTGLNTEAFF. The CDR3 nucleotides are TGTGCCAGCAGTGGGACAGGGTTGAACACTGAAGCTTTCTTT.

The chain employs TRBV9 and TRBJ2-1; 7 bases align to TRBD1. CDR3 length: 15 residues. J gave up 6 bases and V 0 bases, and 6 bases lay outside the gene matches. In germline, CDR1 is SGDLS, CDR2 YYNGEE. The CDR3 loop reads CASSVGGPGGNEQFF. In nucleotides, the CDR3 is TGTGCCAGCAGCGTAGGGGGCCCAGGGGGCAATGAGCAGTTCTTC.

The chain couples TRBV9 to TRBJ2-6, with a possible D match to TRBD1 (5 bases). The CDR3 is 17 amino acids. The ends were cut back, 2 bases at V and 0 bases at J, with 12 bases in the middle. Germline values: CDR1 SGDLS, CDR2 YYNGEE. The DNA of the CDR3 is TGTGCCAGCAGCGTTGGACACGACAGCTCTGGGGCCAACGTCCTGACTTTC. As protein: CASSVGHDSSGANVLTF.

This rearrangement joins TRBV29-1 to TRBJ2-2, with D perhaps matching TRBD1 (5 bases). This CDR3 has 15 amino acids. Trimming shortened V by 1 base and J by 4 bases, and 13 bases separated the two germline ends. The germline V gene has CDR1 SQVTM and CDR2 ANQGSEA. DNA of the CDR3: TGCAGCGTTGAAGTCAGGGTGGGTCCCACCGGGGAGCTGTTTTTT. As protein: CSVEVRVGPTGELFF.

The chain has TRBV27 and TRBJ1-6; no definite D call. The V gene lost 6 bases and the J gene lost 7 bases, with 13 bases spanning the gap. Germline assignment: CDR1 MNHEY and CDR2 SMNVEV (reference sequence). The CDR3 extends over 14 amino acids. This chain's CDR3 is CASREDRRNSPLHF. As DNA, the CDR3 is TGTGCCAGCAGAGAAGACCGAAGGAATTCACCCCTCCACTTT.

This chain joins TRBV11-2 and TRBJ2-3, with TRBD2 identical over 9 bases. CDR3 length equals 15 residues. The J segment lost 6 bases and the V segment lost 5 bases, leaving 9 bases of the junction unmatched. Germline V gene data show CDR1 as SGHAT and CDR2 as FQNNGV. The CDR3: CASSPPGRGGDTQYF. For the CDR3, the DNA is TGTGCCAGCAGCCCCCCGGGGCGGGGGGGGGATACGCAGTATTTT.

This chain joins TRBV12-5 and TRBJ2-1, with D perhaps TRBD2 (6 bases). Per the germline V gene, CDR1 is LGHNT and CDR2 is FRNRAP. The length of the CDR3 is 15 residues. With 0 bases removed from V and 0 bases from J, the gap between germline ends came to 6 bases. This CDR3 is CASGLVLASYNEQFF. Here the CDR3 DNA reads TGTGCTAGTGGTTTGGTACTAGCCTCCTACAATGAGCAGTTCTTC.

Concerning this clone itself: This sample also contains other DNA sequences that code for the same CDR3. This chain uses TRBV6-1 with TRBJ2-7; TRBD2 matches at 7 bases. V lost 4 bases and J lost 0; bases outside the gene matches: 6. Germline V gene lookup returns CDR1 MNHNS and CDR2 SASEGT. CDR3 size: 15 residues. CDR3 amino acids: CASSGAGESSYEQYF. The CDR3 DNA reads TGTGCCAGCAGTGGGGCGGGAGAGAGCTCCTACGAGCAGTACTTC.

This chain connects TRBV9 to TRBJ2-7; no clear D. V shed 3 bases and J shed 0 bases, with 13 bases lying between them. Germline CDR1 reads SGDLS; CDR2 reads YYNGEE. The CDR3 has 15 amino acids. CDR3 coding DNA: TGTGCCAGCAGCGGGGTGGGTCAGAGCTCCTACGAGCAGTACTTC. Its protein product is CASSGVGQSSYEQYF.

The gene calls are TRBV14 and TRBJ2-6; D remains ambiguous. The CDR3 spans 15 residues. Germline V lookup: CDR1 SGHDN, CDR2 FVKESK. Trimming stripped 4 bases from V and 5 bases from J, with 12 bases between. For the CDR3, the DNA is TGTGCCAGCAGCCGACCAGGTTACAGGGCCAACGTCCTGACTTTC. Translating it yields CASSRPGYRANVLTF. Full variable domain (outside the CDR3, taken from reference TRBV14 and TRBJ2-6): EAGVTQFPSHSVIEKGQTVTLRCDPISGHDNLYWYRRVMGKEIKFLLHFVKESKQDESGMPNNRFLAERTGGTYSTLKVQPAELEDSGVYFCASSRPGYRANVLTFGAGSRLTVL.